This T cell receptor beta chain was recovered during a study of graft-versus-host responses after intestinal transplantation. Overall study context: Recipients had multivisceral, liver-intestinal, or isolated intestinal transplants. All of the recipients had induction that used anti-thymocyte globulin, then tacrolimus and steroids for approximately 3 years.

Study-level findings and limits: Recipient marrow contained GvH clones, some of which appeared first in ileum or blood. Elevated graft-versus-host to host-versus-graft clonal ratios in allografts were recorded for patients with graft-donor T cell macrochimerism.

TCRdb keeps only in-frame clones here, not all; method: immunoSEQ multiplex PCR. Altogether roughly 100,000 clones are present, roughly 93% being singletons, with the ten largest covering around 1.2%. Remarks on this clone: Its target is not known.

V was cut by 4 bases and J by 6 bases, with 4 bases left in between. Germline CDR1 reads MNHEY; CDR2 reads SMNVEV (reference sequence). The CDR3 has 11 amino acids. The clonotype was recovered from a human donor who received an intestinal transplant. This specimen consisted of unstimulated CD8+ T cells sorted from spleen or lymph node cells, obtained before intestinal transplant. This chain uses TRBV27 with TRBJ2-1; no clear D gene. The CDR3 reads CASSSSNEQFF. CDR3 coding DNA: TGTGCCAGCAGTTCTAGCAATGAGCAGTTCTTC.